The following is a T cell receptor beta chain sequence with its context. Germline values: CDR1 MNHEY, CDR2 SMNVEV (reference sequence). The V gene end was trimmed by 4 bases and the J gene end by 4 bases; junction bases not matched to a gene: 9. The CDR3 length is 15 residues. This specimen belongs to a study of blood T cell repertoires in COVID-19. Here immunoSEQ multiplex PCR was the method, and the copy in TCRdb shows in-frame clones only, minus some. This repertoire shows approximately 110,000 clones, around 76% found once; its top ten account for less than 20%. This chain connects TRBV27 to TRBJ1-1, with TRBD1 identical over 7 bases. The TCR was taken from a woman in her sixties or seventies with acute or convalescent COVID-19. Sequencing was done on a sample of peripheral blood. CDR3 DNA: TGTGCCAGCAGTTACCAGGGGGTAAGAGGCACTGAAGCTTTCTTT. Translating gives CASSYQGVRGTEAFF.